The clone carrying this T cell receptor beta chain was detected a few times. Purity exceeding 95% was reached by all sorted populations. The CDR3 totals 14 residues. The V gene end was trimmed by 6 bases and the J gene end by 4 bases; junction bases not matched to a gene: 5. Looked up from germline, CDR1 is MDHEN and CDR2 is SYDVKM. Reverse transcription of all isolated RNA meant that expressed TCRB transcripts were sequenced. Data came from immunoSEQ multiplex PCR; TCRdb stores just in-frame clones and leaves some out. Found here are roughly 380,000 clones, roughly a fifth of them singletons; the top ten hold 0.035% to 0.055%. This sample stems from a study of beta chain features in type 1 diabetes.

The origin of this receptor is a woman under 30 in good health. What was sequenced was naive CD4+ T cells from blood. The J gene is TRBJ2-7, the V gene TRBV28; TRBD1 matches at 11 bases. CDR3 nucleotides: TGTGCCAGCAGGCTTGGACAGGGGGCTTACGAGCAGTACTTC. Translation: CASRLGQGAYEQYF.